Sequencing of this TCR beta chain was carried out in a study of identifying expanded T cells in peripheral blood (dated by TCRdb to between 2019 and 2020). Context from the whole study: Technical replicates were generated by sequencing separate aliquots of the same genomic DNA pool, with four replicates compared pairwise.

Regarding this clone: Its antigen target is currently unknown. No base quality information exists; no much larger clone differs at one position.

The immunoSEQ Assay, which relies on bias-controlled multiplex PCR amplification of genomic DNA, was used to profile TCRbeta CDR3 regions. Under the source paper's analysis protocol: To quantify the absolute abundance of each unique TCRbeta CDR3 region, the sequences were collapsed and filtered. Two models were used to test differential abundance: a binomial model (Fisher-equivalent) and a beta-binomial model that adds time-dependent variance fitted from healthy donors. Any clone with fewer than 5 combined templates was excluded, and a clone was called differentially abundant if its Benjamini-Hochberg FDR was below 0.01. Using the form v = (b*log(k)+a)^2, the beta-binomial variance was modeled as a function of the total template count across the two samples. Held by TCRdb, this immuneACCESS table contains in-frame sequences only and omits some clones. Under half of the omission traces to an unresolved V gene where checked; the cause of the rest is unknown. V and J calls and clone size are given by that table; D and trimming were obtained from the DNA. The sample has tens of thousands of clones on record, 65% to 85% of them singletons. The ten largest clones add up to 15% to 20% of the sample.

No immune events, such as infections, were documented for the healthy donors during the collection period. Time-dependent variance in a beta-binomial model of T-cell clone differential abundance was calibrated using healthy-donor blood repertoires as a training cohort. The training cohort was composed of some ten healthy donors, 3 female and 7 male. Donor ages ranged from 29 to 64 years, with an average of around 45 years. Whole blood from each healthy donor was obtained from a commercial supplier and was collected at three time points roughly 14 days apart. For immunosequencing, genomic DNA was extracted from unsorted whole blood. Including the terminal cysteine and phenylalanine, the CDR3 comprises 14 residues. Left in the record is the CDR3 DNA by itself, 42 bases read in frame from the first base. From the germline V gene (reference sequence), CDR1 is GTSNPN and CDR2 is SVGIG. Trimmed from V: 6 bases; trimmed from J: 2 bases; junction bases lacking a gene match: 8.

The study at large found these results: The binomial model flagged about 1.3 differentially abundant clones between technical replicates but around 15 over two weeks and approximately 18 over around four weeks. The beta-binomial model significantly reduced the number of clones called differentially abundant and the false-positive rate across all healthy-donor time intervals. It was expected by the authors that biological variance in healthy repertoires might increase further over much longer intervals, such as months to years. Across all healthy donors, variance in clone template counts between two-week samples was found to increase significantly with total template count.

The receptor comes from a person between 18 and 70 years old in good health. The sample consisted of blood. The receptor chain draws on TRBV30 and TRBJ2-7; TRBD2 matches 9 bases in the middle. The DNA sequence reads TGTGCCTGCAGTACTAGCGGGTCCACCTACGAGCAGTACTTC. Its protein product is CACSTSGSTYEQYF.